The source of this T cell receptor beta chain is a study of CD8+ T cells in alopecia areata. Study-level background: Patients in the study were on tofacitinib for 6 to 18 months, then off it for 6 months.

Regarding the study as a whole: As there was one nonresponder, how baseline CD8+ expansion relates to response remains uncertain. Especially in alopecia totalis/universalis, lesional scalp showed greater clonality than normal scalp did.

Remarks on this clone: Its antigen remains unknown.

Once RNA had been extracted, it was reverse transcribed into cDNA to act as the sequencing template. Method: immunoSEQ multiplex PCR; TCRdb's copy keeps in-frame clones and lacks some. This table holds about 160,000 clones, under 70% found once. The CDR3 is made up of 13 amino acids. Germline CDR1 is SQVTM and CDR2 is ANQGSEA. The treatment here: oral pan-JAK inhibitor, 5-10 mg twice daily. PBMC-derived CD4+ and CD8+ T cells were sorted. The chain carries TRBV29-1 and TRBJ2-7, with D perhaps TRBD1 (5 bases). The sequenced sample was CD4+ T cells sorted from blood, obtained at week 4, from a patient treated with tofacitinib. This clonotype originated in a human donor with alopecia areata. CDR3 DNA sequence: TGCAGTGCCCCAGGAGACAGTACCTACGAGCAGTACTTC. It specifies CSAPGDSTYEQYF.